A single sample is the source of the 16 T cell receptor beta chains below, sequenced in a study of T-cell memory formation after mild COVID-19. TCRdb re-called the 5' RACE reads through MiXCR, storing one row per CDR3 protein. The sample lists approximately 46,000 distinct CDR3 sequences, around 12% seen once, with around 25% in the top ten. Sequences were obtained from PBMCs or a T cell subset sorted from them (not recorded which). The receptors were sampled from a man aged 18 to 30 who had mild COVID-19 (a few samples of this study predate the infection). Cell type and time point are not known.

This clonotype has at least ten counts. V is TRBV5-1 and J is TRBJ1-1; no clear D. Germline lookup yields CDR1 SGHRS and CDR2 YFSETQ. Trimming cost V 5 bases and J 3 bases, with 11 bases left between them. The CDR3 has 13 residues. The CDR3 spells CASSLKLDTEAFF. CDR3 sequence (DNA): TGCGCCAGCAGTTTGAAGTTAGACACTGAAGCTTTCTTT.

The rearrangement links TRBV7-2 to TRBJ1-2; D is perhaps TRBD1 (6 bases). V lost 5 bases and J 8 bases, leaving 12 bases between the germline ends. The CDR3 is 12 amino acids. CDR1 is SGHTA and CDR2 is FQGNSA in the germline V gene. CDR3 DNA sequence: TGTGCCAGCAGCCGGACCCAGGGGGGCTACACCTTC. Amino acids: CASSRTQGGYTF.

This clonotype was recorded a few times. This chain connects TRBV9 to TRBJ2-3; TRBD2 matches at 10 bases. This CDR3 spans 15 amino acids. Trimming removed 8 bases from V and 2 bases from J; junction bases left unmatched: 8. Germline CDR1 SGDLS, CDR2 YYNGEE. CDR3 residues: CASATSGRYTDTQYF. In nucleotides, the CDR3 is TGTGCCAGTGCGACTAGCGGGCGGTACACAGATACGCAGTATTTT. The whole variable domain, remainder taken from reference TRBV9 and TRBJ2-3, is DSGVTQTPKHLITATGQRVTLRCSPRSGDLSVYWYQQSLDQGLQFLIQYYNGEERAKGNILERFSAQQFPDLHSELNLSSLELGDSALYFCASATSGRYTDTQYFGPGTRLTVL.

This clonotype was seen repeatedly, ten times or more. The V and J genes are TRBV5-1 and TRBJ1-2; D not resolved. There are 14 residues in the CDR3. The V and J ends lost 0 bases and 0 bases respectively, with 6 bases between them. Germline CDR1 reads SGHRS; CDR2 reads YFSETQ. The CDR3 loop reads CASSLETPNYGYTF. The CDR3 DNA reads as TGCGCCAGCAGCTTGGAAACACCTAACTATGGCTACACCTTC.

This clonotype showed up just a few times. The rearrangement uses TRBV7-2 and TRBJ2-1; D ambiguous. The V and J ends lost 1 base and 7 bases respectively, with 8 bases between them. CDR1 SGHTA and CDR2 FQGNSA come from the germline V gene. This CDR3 has 13 residues. The CDR3 coding sequence is TGTGCCAGCAGCTTAGTTGTCCGGAATGAGCAGTTCTTC. It yields the protein CASSLVVRNEQFF.

This clonotype has at least ten counts. This chain uses TRBV7-8 with TRBJ1-5, with 7 bases that match TRBD1. The germline V gene has CDR1 SGHVS and CDR2 FQNEAQ. The junction had 6 bases not matched to a gene; V was cut back by 8 bases and J by 2 bases. This CDR3 is built from 14 residues. The CDR3 spells CASEIGQGNQPQHF. As DNA, the CDR3 is TGTGCCAGCGAAATTGGACAGGGCAATCAGCCCCAGCATTTT.

This clonotype was detected a few times. The chain is built from TRBV12-3 or TRBV12-4 and TRBJ2-7; 12 bases map to TRBD2. Trimming cost V 2 bases and J 12 bases; bases outside gene matches: 2. CDR3 size: 12 residues. The CDR3 loop reads CASSLLAGGLYF. DNA of the CDR3: TGTGCCAGCAGTTTACTAGCGGGGGGGCTGTACTTC.

CDR3 in amino acids: CASSGPPTQGDRYNEQFF. CDR3 coding DNA: TGCGCCAGCAGCGGACCGCCTACACAGGGGGACCGCTACAATGAGCAGTTCTTC. The genes are TRBV5-1 and TRBJ2-1; TRBD1 agrees at 8 bases. The CDR3 has 18 amino acids. The V segment lost 4 bases and the J segment 3 bases; nucleotides outside the gene matches: 15. The germline V gene encodes CDR1 SGHRS and CDR2 YFSETQ.

The genes are TRBV7-9 and TRBJ1-6, with 7 bases matching TRBD1. The CDR3 loop spans 14 amino acids. Germline-derived CDR1 and CDR2 are SEHNR and FQNEAQ (reference sequence). V lost 4 bases, J lost 10 bases, and 7 bases stayed unmatched. The CDR3 DNA is TGTGCCAGCAGCTACCGGACAGGAGCCTCACCCCTCCACTTT. This codes for CASSYRTGASPLHF.

This chain uses TRBV12-3 or TRBV12-4 with TRBJ1-2; TRBD1 is a possible D gene (5 bases). The CDR3 runs 13 residues. V lost 6 bases and J lost 2, with 10 bases in between. CDR3 protein: CASSLTVNYGYTF. CDR3 bases: TGTGCCAGCAGCCTGACAGTGAACTATGGCTACACCTTC.

The chain couples TRBV7-2 to TRBJ2-5; 8 positions agree with TRBD2. Germline V lookup: CDR1 SGHTA, CDR2 FQGNSA. There are 14 residues in the CDR3. The V segment lost 3 bases and the J segment 4 bases; nucleotides outside the gene matches: 4. CDR3 protein: CASSFTGLGETQYF. The DNA for the CDR3 is TGTGCCAGCAGCTTTACGGGACTAGGAGAGACCCAGTACTTC.

This clonotype was seen ten or more times. V is TRBV20-1 and J is TRBJ2-3; D possibly corresponds to TRBD1 (6 bases). V was pared by 4 bases and J by 4 bases, with 12 bases between. The germline V gene encodes CDR1 DFQATT and CDR2 SNEGSKA (reference sequence). The CDR3 loop spans 13 amino acids. The CDR3 sequence is CSATGQGPDTQYF. In DNA, the CDR3 is TGCAGTGCTACGGGGCAGGGGCCAGATACGCAGTATTTT.

This clonotype was seen repeatedly, ten times or more. J is TRBJ2-1 and V is TRBV4-3, with D perhaps TRBD2 (5 bases). CDR3 length equals 15 residues. Per the germline V gene, CDR1 is LGHNA and CDR2 is YSLEER. V lost 0 bases, J lost 8 bases, and 14 bases lay in between. CDR3 residues: CASSQEIGLRDEQFF. In DNA, the CDR3 is TGCGCCAGCAGCCAAGAGATCGGCCTGAGGGATGAGCAGTTCTTC.

DNA for the CDR3: TGTGCCAGCAGCCCCACAAGAAAAAGCGAAGCTTTCTTT. Translated, it gives CASSPTRKSEAFF. This chain joins TRBV7-6 and TRBJ1-1; D is unclear. In germline, CDR1 is SGHVS, CDR2 FNYEAQ. V was trimmed by 5 bases and J by 8 bases, leaving 15 bases between them. This CDR3 contains 13 residues.

The J gene is TRBJ1-1, the V gene TRBV9, with 10 positions matching TRBD1. The CDR3 runs 15 residues. The germline V gene encodes CDR1 SGDLS and CDR2 YYNGEE. After removal of 3 bases from V and 5 bases from J, the junction contained 7 bases not matched to a gene. Here the CDR3 DNA reads TGTGCCAGCAGCGACCTCCGGGACAGGGGAACTGAAGCTTTCTTT. Its translation: CASSDLRDRGTEAFF.

This clonotype was counted only a few times. The gene calls are TRBV4-2 and TRBJ2-4; 7 bases are shared with TRBD2. Germline V gene sequence: CDR1 LGHNA, CDR2 YNFKEQ. This CDR3 has 18 residues. The V segment lost 5 bases and the J segment 0 bases; nucleotides outside the gene matches: 13. The CDR3, as DNA: TGTGCCAGCAGCGAAGGGACTACCTCGTCGATAGCCAAAAACATTCAGTACTTC. Residues: CASSEGTTSSIAKNIQYF.